Following are 22 T cell receptor beta chains from one sample sequenced in a study of blood T cell repertoires in COVID-19. Sequencing was performed with immunoSEQ multiplex PCR; in TCRdb, only in-frame clones are kept and a portion is missing. The sample shows approximately 130,000 clones, 84% of them seen only once. The sample comprised peripheral blood. The receptors here all came from a human donor in a cohort sampled during active COVID-19.

The chain links TRBV24-1 to TRBJ2-5; D is unresolved. Between the trimmed V and J ends, which lost 3 bases and 7 bases, there was a span of 8 bases. CDR1 is KGHDR and CDR2 is SFDVKD in the germline V gene. The CDR3 totals 12 residues. CDR3: CATSDETGTQYF. Here the CDR3 DNA reads TGTGCCACCAGTGATGAGACGGGGACCCAGTACTTC.

The chain carries TRBV6-5 and TRBJ1-6, with TRBD1 matching over 9 bases. V dropped 6 bases and J dropped 8; count of bases not matched to a gene: 5. CDR3 size: 14 residues. In germline, CDR1 is MNHEY, CDR2 SVGAGI. For the CDR3, the DNA is TGTGCCAGCAGGGCGGGACAGGGATATTCACCCCTCCACTTT. Its protein is CASRAGQGYSPLHF.

The rearrangement links TRBV4-2 to TRBJ2-7; a weak D match, TRBD2 (7 bases). The germline gives CDR1 LGHNA, CDR2 YNFKEQ. This CDR3 is built from 17 residues. Between the trimmed V and J ends, which lost 0 bases and 4 bases, there was a span of 19 bases. The CDR3 reads CASSQDLHGGAAYEQYF. CDR3 bases: TGTGCCAGCAGCCAAGATCTCCATGGGGGGGCGGCGTACGAGCAGTACTTC.

The chain has TRBV5-4 and TRBJ2-7; possible D gene TRBD2, 5 bases. Trimming took 5 bases from V and 2 from J, leaving 8 bases between them. The CDR3 consists of 12 residues. Looked up from germline, CDR1 is SGHNT and CDR2 is YYREEE (reference sequence). This CDR3 is CASSGGTYEQYF. In DNA form, the CDR3 reads TGTGCCAGCAGTGGAGGAACCTACGAGCAGTACTTC.

The chain employs TRBV7-2 and TRBJ1-2; 7 bases are a match to TRBD1. Germline V gene sequence: CDR1 SGHTA, CDR2 FQGNSA. The CDR3 runs to 15 residues. V shed 0 bases, J shed 4 bases, and the junction held 5 bases outside the gene matches. CDR3 in amino acids: CASSLAVGGGYGYTF. The CDR3 DNA sequence: TGTGCCAGCAGCTTAGCGGTAGGGGGCGGCTATGGCTACACCTTC.

CDR3 coding DNA: TGTGCCAGCAGCCAAGGGCGGGGGGCCGGGGAGCTGTTTTTT. It specifies CASSQGRGAGELFF. The V call is TRBV3-1 (or the pseudogene TRBV3-2), the J call TRBJ2-2; 8 nucleotides agree with TRBD2. CDR1 LGHDT and CDR2 YNNKEL come from the germline V gene (reference sequence). The CDR3 is 14 residues long. After removal of 1 base from V and 6 bases from J, the junction contained 1 base not matched to a gene.

This chain connects TRBV3-1 (or the pseudogene TRBV3-2) to TRBJ2-2; D is perhaps TRBD2 (5 bases). This CDR3 comprises 16 residues. V lost 1 base, J lost 6 bases, and 15 bases lay in between. Germline V gene data show CDR1 as LGHDT and CDR2 as YNNKEL (reference sequence). CDR3 nucleotides: TGTGCCAGCAGCCAAGTGCAATTGCTAGCAGCCGGGGAGCTGTTTTTT. This translates into CASSQVQLLAAGELFF.

The chain combines TRBV6-5 with TRBJ1-2, with D perhaps matching TRBD1 (6 bases). V lost 6 bases to trimming and J lost 7 bases, with 15 bases between them. This CDR3 region has 13 residues. CDR1 MNHEY and CDR2 SVGAGI come from the germline V gene. CDR3 protein: CASRATYRVGYTF. In nucleotides, the CDR3 is TGTGCCAGCAGAGCGACCTACAGGGTTGGCTACACCTTC.

The V and J genes are TRBV6-1 and TRBJ2-1; TRBD2 might be the D (5 bases). In germline, CDR1 is MNHNS, CDR2 SASEGT. V lost 3 bases to trimming and J lost 0 bases, with 9 bases between them. The CDR3 covers 15 residues. The CDR3 DNA sequence: TGTGCCAGCAGTGAGGGAGAGAACTCCTACAATGAGCAGTTCTTC. It translates to CASSEGENSYNEQFF.

The rearrangement uses TRBV12-1 and TRBJ2-1; the table's TRBD2 call for D was not verified on the DNA. TRBV12-1 is designated a pseudogene. The CDR3 consists of 15 residues. CDR3 sequence (DNA): TGTGCCAGCAGCTGCTCGGGACTAGCGGGTTTTGAGCAGTTCTTC. It translates to CASSCSGLAGFEQFF.

V is TRBV3-1 (or the pseudogene TRBV3-2) and J is TRBJ2-7; 7 nucleotides align to TRBD1. Trimming took 1 base from V and 2 from J; bases not matched to a gene: 5. This CDR3 comprises 15 residues. CDR1 LGHDT and CDR2 YNNKEL come from the germline V gene (reference sequence). Written as DNA, the CDR3 is TGTGCCAGCAGCCAAGCCCCAGGGGGAACCTACGAGCAGTACTTC. Amino acid sequence: CASSQAPGGTYEQYF.

The rearrangement links TRBV5-1 to TRBJ2-3, with 10 bases aligning to TRBD2. The CDR3 totals 15 residues. Germline values: CDR1 SGHRS, CDR2 YFSETQ. V lost 1 base, J lost 5 bases, and 4 bases stayed unmatched. The CDR3 loop is CASSLQAGGQDTQYF. CDR3 nucleotide sequence: TGCGCCAGCAGCTTGCAAGCGGGGGGGCAAGATACGCAGTATTTT. Filled out from reference TRBV5-1 and TRBJ2-3, the complete variable domain reads KAGVTQTPRYLIKTRGQQVTLSCSPISGHRSVSWYQQTPGQGLQFLFEYFSETQRNKGNFPGRFSGRQFSNSRSEMNVSTLELGDSALYLCASSLQAGGQDTQYFGPGTRLTVL.

This clone has more than one count but fewer than ten. The chain joins TRBV9 to TRBJ1-3; TRBD1 matches 7 bases. The CDR3 runs 16 residues. V lost 4 bases to trimming and J lost 2 bases; unmatched junction nucleotides: 9. From germline, CDR1 is SGDLS and CDR2 YYNGEE. The CDR3: CASSLRTGTAGNTIYF. The CDR3, as DNA: TGTGCCAGCAGCCTCCGGACAGGAACTGCTGGAAACACCATATATTTT.

This chain connects TRBV5-1 to TRBJ2-1, with 9 bases matching TRBD2. Germline loops: CDR1 SGHRS, CDR2 YFSETQ. This CDR3 is built from 16 residues. V was pared by 0 bases and J by 8 bases, with 9 bases of the junction left unmatched. CDR3: CASSLVSSGGIHEQFF. CDR3 DNA sequence: TGCGCCAGCAGCTTGGTCAGCAGCGGGGGGATACATGAGCAGTTCTTC.

The V gene is TRBV4-1, the J gene TRBJ1-2, with D tentatively TRBD1 (6 bases). The CDR3 runs 15 residues. Germline-derived CDR1 and CDR2 are MGHRA and YSYEKL. V was cut by 4 bases and J by 3 bases, with 15 bases left in between. CDR3 DNA sequence: TGCGCCAGCAGCCTAGTCCCGACAGGAGACTATGGCTACACCTTC. This sequence encodes CASSLVPTGDYGYTF.

V gene TRBV4-1 combines with J gene TRBJ2-2; 10 nucleotides line up with TRBD1. The V segment lost 4 bases and the J segment 4 bases; nucleotides outside the gene matches: 3. The length of the CDR3 is 15 residues. CDR1 is MGHRA and CDR2 is YSYEKL in the germline V gene. CDR3 coding DNA: TGCGCCAGCAGCCCCCGGGACAGGGGCACCGGGGAGCTGTTTTTT. This encodes CASSPRDRGTGELFF.

The V call is TRBV5-1, the J call TRBJ2-1; D ambiguous. From germline, CDR1 is SGHRS and CDR2 YFSETQ. Trimming shortened V by 0 bases and J by 0 bases, and 7 bases separated the two germline ends. The CDR3 is 15 amino acids. CDR3 DNA sequence: TGCGCCAGCAGCTTGGGACGGAGCTCCTACAATGAGCAGTTCTTC. This gives the protein CASSLGRSSYNEQFF.

V and J are TRBV19 and TRBJ1-1; 11 bases agree with TRBD1. Looked up from germline, CDR1 is LNHDA and CDR2 is SQIVND (reference sequence). V shed 4 bases and J 4 bases; nucleotides not matched to a gene: 5. This CDR3 comprises 15 residues. In DNA form, the CDR3 reads TGTGCCAGTAGTAGTCCCGGGACAGGGGGCACTGAAGCTTTCTTT. Amino acid sequence: CASSSPGTGGTEAFF.

The CDR3 nucleotides read TGCGCCAGCAGTGAGACAGTCGCTTATGGCTACACCTTC. Translation: CASSETVAYGYTF. The genes are TRBV10-1 and TRBJ1-2; D not certain. In germline, CDR1 is WNHNN, CDR2 SYGVQD (reference sequence). CDR3 length: 13 amino acids. With 2 bases removed from V and 5 bases from J, the gap between germline ends came to 9 bases.

This clone was counted once. This chain links TRBV30 with TRBJ1-4, with 11 bases identical to TRBD1. Germline V gene sequence: CDR1 GTSNPN, CDR2 SVGIG (reference sequence). The CDR3 spans 14 residues. J was trimmed by 7 bases and V by 0 bases; bases with no gene match: 1. The CDR3 sequence: CAWSVGTGGEKLFF. CDR3 in DNA: TGTGCCTGGAGTGTGGGGACAGGGGGTGAAAAACTGTTTTTT. Drawing the rest from reference TRBV30 and TRBJ1-4, the complete variable domain is SQTIHQWPATLVQPVGSPLSLECTVEGTSNPNLYWYRQAAGRGLQLLFYSVGIGQISSEVPQNLSASRPQDRQFILSSKKLLLSDSGFYLCAWSVGTGGEKLFFGSGTQLSVL.

This clone was picked up a small number of times. The gene calls are TRBV28 and TRBJ2-2; maybe TRBD2 (6 bases). The CDR3 length is 17 residues. The V gene's germline CDR1 is MDHEN and CDR2 SYDVKM. Between the trimmed V and J ends, which lost 6 bases and 5 bases, there was a span of 22 bases. The CDR3 loop reads CASSPRGWGLVTGELFF. CDR3 nucleotides: TGTGCCAGCAGCCCTCGGGGGTGGGGGTTGGTAACCGGGGAGCTGTTTTTT.

V is TRBV7-9 and J is TRBJ1-2; a weak D match, TRBD1 (6 bases). CDR3 length equals 13 residues. In germline, CDR1 is SEHNR, CDR2 FQNEAQ (reference sequence). With 1 base removed from V and 5 bases from J, the gap between germline ends came to 8 bases. CDR3 in DNA: TGTGCCAGCAGCTTAGTAGGGGGATATGGCTACACCTTC. This gives the protein CASSLVGGYGYTF.